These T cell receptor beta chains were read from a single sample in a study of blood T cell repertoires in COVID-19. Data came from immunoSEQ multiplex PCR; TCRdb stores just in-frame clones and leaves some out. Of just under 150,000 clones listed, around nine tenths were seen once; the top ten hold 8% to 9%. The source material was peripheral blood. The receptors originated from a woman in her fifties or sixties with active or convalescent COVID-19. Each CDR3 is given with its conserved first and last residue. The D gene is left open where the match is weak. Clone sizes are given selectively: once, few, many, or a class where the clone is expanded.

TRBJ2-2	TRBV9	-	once	TGTGCCAGCAGCGTCCCTTCACAGAACACCGGGGAGCTGTTTTTT	CASSVPSQNTGELFF
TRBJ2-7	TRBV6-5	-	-	TGTGCCAGCAGCGACTCGACAGTCATCTCCTACGAGCAGTACTTC	CASSDSTVISYEQYF
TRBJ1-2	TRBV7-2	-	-	TGTGCCAGCAGCATTAACAGGGTTGTTCATGGCTACACCTTC	CASSINRVVHGYTF
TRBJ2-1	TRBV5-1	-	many	TGCGCCAGCAGCTTCCTACCAATACCTCTCTCCTTCAATCAGCAGTTCTTC	CASSFLPIPLSFNQQFF
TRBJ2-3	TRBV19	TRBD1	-	TGTGCCAGTAGTACCCTGACAGGGCCTGGCACAGATACGCAGTATTTT	CASSTLTGPGTDTQYF
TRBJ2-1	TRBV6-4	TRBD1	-	TGTGCCAGCAGTTTCACCATAGGGGGCGATGAGCAGTTCTTC	CASSFTIGGDEQFF
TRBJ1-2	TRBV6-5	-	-	TGTGCCAGCAGTTATTACGACCGGTGGGGGACTATGGCGTGGACCTTC	CASSYYDRWGTMAWTF
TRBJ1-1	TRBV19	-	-	TGTGCCAGTATATCGCCCGCAGGGATCTTCACTGAAGCTTTCTTT	CASISPAGIFTEAFF
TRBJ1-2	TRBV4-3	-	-	TGCGCCAGCAGCCAGGTTACCGACAGCTATGGCTACACCTTC	CASSQVTDSYGYTF
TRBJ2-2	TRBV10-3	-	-	TGTGCCACTTCGAGACAGAAGAGCTCGAACACCGGGGAGCTGTTTTTT	CATSRQKSSNTGELFF
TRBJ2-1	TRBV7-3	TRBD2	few	TGTGCCAGCAGCCCAGGAGTAGCGGGATACAATGAGCAGTTCTTC	CASSPGVAGYNEQFF
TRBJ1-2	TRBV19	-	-	TGTGCCAGTAGTATATCTCCCGTTCGGGGGGGCTACACCTTC	CASSISPVRGGYTF
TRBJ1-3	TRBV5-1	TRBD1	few	TGCGCCAGCAGCCCGGACAGGGCTGGAAACACCATATATTTT	CASSPDRAGNTIYF
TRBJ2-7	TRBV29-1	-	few	TGCAGCGTCCAGGGACTGGGCTACGAGCAGTACTTC	CSVQGLGYEQYF
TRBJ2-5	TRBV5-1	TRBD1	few	TGCGCCAGCAGCCGGACAGGGGGGGAAGAGACCCAGTACTTC	CASSRTGGEETQYF
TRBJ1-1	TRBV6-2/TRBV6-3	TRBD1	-	TGTGCCAGCAGTTACCACACCGGGACAGGGACTGAAGCTTTCTTT	CASSYHTGTGTEAFF
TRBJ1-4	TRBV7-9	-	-	TGTGCCAGCAGCTTTTTGGGAGAGGCTAATGAAAAACTGTTTTTT	CASSFLGEANEKLFF
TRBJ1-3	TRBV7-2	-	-	TGTGCCAGCAGCTTAGCGCGTCAGGGGCCCCTCTCTGGAAACACCATATATTTT	CASSLARQGPLSGNTIYF
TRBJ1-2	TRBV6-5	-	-	TGTGCCAGCAGATCTACAGTTACAGATGGCTACACCTTC	CASRSTVTDGYTF
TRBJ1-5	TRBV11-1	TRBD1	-	TGTGCCAGCAGCTTAGAAGTGGGACAGGAAAAGCAGCCCCAGCATTTT	CASSLEVGQEKQPQHF
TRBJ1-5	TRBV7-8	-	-	TGTGCCAGCAGCTTAGGAAGGGAGCAAAATCAGCCCCAGCATTTT	CASSLGREQNQPQHF
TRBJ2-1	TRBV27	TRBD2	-	TGTGCCAGCAGTTTCCCGACTAGCGGGGGATATGAGCAGTTCTTC	CASSFPTSGGYEQFF
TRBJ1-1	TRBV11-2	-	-	TGTGCCAGCAGCGCAACCTGGGACTCTAGTGAAGCTTTCTTT	CASSATWDSSEAFF
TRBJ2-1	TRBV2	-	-	TGTGCCAGCATGTTTAGGGGTGACAATGAGCAGTTCTTC	CASMFRGDNEQFF
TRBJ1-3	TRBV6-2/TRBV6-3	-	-	TGTGCCAGCAGTTACTCGACCGGAGGCGGAAACACCATATATTTT	CASSYSTGGGNTIYF
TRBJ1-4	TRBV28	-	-	TGTGCCAGCAGTACCCAGGGTGATGGAAGTGAAAAACTGTTTTTT	CASSTQGDGSEKLFF
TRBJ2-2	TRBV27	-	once	TGTGCCAGCAGTTTTGGGCAGGGAAAGGCCGGGGAGCTGTTTTTT	CASSFGQGKAGELFF
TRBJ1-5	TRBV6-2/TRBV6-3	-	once	TGTGCCAGCAGTTATCGGGGAAGGGAGCCCCAGCATTTT	CASSYRGREPQHF
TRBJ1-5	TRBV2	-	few	TGTGCCAGCGCCTTGGGCAGCTATCAGCCCCAGCATTTT	CASALGSYQPQHF
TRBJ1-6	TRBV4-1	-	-	TGCGCCAGCAGCCAAGAACCGGGATCCAATTCACCCCTCCACTTT	CASSQEPGSNSPLHF
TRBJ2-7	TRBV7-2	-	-	TGTGCCAGCAGCTTTGACAGGTACTACGAGCAGTACTTC	CASSFDRYYEQYF
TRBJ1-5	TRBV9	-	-	TGTGCCAGCAGCGTAGGTAGTAATCAGCCCCAGCATTTT	CASSVGSNQPQHF
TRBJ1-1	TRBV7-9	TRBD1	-	TGTGCCAGCAGCCCATGGGACAGGTCCAACACTGAAGCTTTCTTT	CASSPWDRSNTEAFF
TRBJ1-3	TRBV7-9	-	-	TGTGCCAGCAGCTCCACGGAGGGTGGAAACACCATATATTTT	CASSSTEGGNTIYF
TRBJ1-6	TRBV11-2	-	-	TGTGCCAGCAGCTTTCGCAGGAATAATTCACCCCTCCACTTT	CASSFRRNNSPLHF
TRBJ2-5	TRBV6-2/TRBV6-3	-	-	TGTGCCAGCAGCCAGCTACCGGGACAAGAGACCCAGTACTTC	CASSQLPGQETQYF
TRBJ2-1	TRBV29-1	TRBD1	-	TGCAGCGTTGTACAGGGGGTATCGTACTTCTTC	CSVVQGVSYFF
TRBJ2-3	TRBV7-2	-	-	TGTGCCAGCAGCTCCCCCAACACAGATACGCAGTATTTT	CASSSPNTDTQYF
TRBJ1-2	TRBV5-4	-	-	TGTGCCAGCAGCTGGCACGGGGGGTATACTAACTATGGCTACACCTTC	CASSWHGGYTNYGYTF
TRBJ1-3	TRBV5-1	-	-	TGCGCCAGCAGCCAGGACAGTCCGAGCTCTGGAAACACCATATATTTT	CASSQDSPSSGNTIYF
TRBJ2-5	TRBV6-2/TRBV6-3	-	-	TGTGCCAGCAGTCTCGCGGAGACCCAGTACTTC	CASSLAETQYF